The present entry profiles one TCR beta chain with its context. The data originate from a study of blood T cells in healthy people across ages. Trimming stripped 8 bases from V and 5 bases from J, with 15 bases between. CDR3 length: 13 residues. CDR1 MNHNS and CDR2 SASEGT come from the germline V gene. For the second PCR, which ran for about 7 to 11 cycles, a sample-barcoded 5' primer and a J-beta primer mix were used. Each CDR3 protein gets one entry after TCRdb re-called the 5' RACE reads with MiXCR. This table has hundreds of thousands of distinct CDR3 sequences, about 43% appearing once. Input material: blood. The chain couples TRBV6-1 to TRBJ1-1; D is possibly TRBD1 (6 bases). This sequence was found in a man older than 75 in good health. Written as DNA, the CDR3 is TGTGCCAGCCTCGGGGGCGCGGGAACTGAAGCTTTCTTT. Translating gives CASLGGAGTEAFF.